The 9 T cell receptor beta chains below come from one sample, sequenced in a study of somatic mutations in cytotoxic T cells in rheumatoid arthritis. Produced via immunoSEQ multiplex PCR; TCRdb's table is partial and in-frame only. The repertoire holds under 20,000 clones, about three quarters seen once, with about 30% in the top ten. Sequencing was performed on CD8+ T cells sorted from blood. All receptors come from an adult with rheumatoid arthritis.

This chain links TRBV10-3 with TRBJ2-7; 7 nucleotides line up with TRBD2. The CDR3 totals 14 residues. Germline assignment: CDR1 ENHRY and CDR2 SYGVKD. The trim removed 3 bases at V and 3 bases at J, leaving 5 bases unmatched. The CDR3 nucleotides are TGTGCCATCAGTGACTTAAGCGGGGTCTACGAGCAGTACTTC. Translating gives CAISDLSGVYEQYF.

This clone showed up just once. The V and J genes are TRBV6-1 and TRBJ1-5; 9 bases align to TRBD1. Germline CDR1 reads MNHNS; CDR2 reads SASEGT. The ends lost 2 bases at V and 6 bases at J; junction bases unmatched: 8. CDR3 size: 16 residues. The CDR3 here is CASSEIGDRDRQPQHF. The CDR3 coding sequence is TGTGCCAGCAGTGAAATTGGGGACAGGGACCGTCAGCCCCAGCATTTT.

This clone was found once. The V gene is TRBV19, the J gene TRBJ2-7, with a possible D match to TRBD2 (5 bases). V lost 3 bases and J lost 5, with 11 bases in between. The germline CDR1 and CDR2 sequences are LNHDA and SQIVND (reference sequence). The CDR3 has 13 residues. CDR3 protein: CASSMGDPNEQYF. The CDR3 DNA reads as TGTGCCAGTAGTATGGGAGACCCTAACGAGCAGTACTTC.

CDR3 sequence reads: CASSLFTSTDTQYF. For the CDR3, the DNA is TGTGCCAGCAGCTTATTTACCAGCACAGATACGCAGTATTTT. The chain is built from TRBV13 and TRBJ2-3; no definite D call. CDR3 length equals 14 residues. V was clipped by 2 bases and J by 0 bases, with 6 bases between them. The germline gives CDR1 PRHDT, CDR2 FYEKMQ (reference sequence).

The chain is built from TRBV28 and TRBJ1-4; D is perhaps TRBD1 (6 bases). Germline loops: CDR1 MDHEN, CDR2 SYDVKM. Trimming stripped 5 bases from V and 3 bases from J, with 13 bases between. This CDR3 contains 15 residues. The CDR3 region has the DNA TGTGCCAGCAGTCGATCGGACAGCCCTAATGAAAAACTGTTTTTT. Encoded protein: CASSRSDSPNEKLFF.

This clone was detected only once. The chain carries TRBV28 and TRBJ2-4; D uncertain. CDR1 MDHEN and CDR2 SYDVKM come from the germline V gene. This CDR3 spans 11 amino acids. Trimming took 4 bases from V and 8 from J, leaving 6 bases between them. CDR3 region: CASSSVDIQYF. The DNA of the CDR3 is TGTGCCAGCAGTTCCGTGGACATTCAGTACTTC.

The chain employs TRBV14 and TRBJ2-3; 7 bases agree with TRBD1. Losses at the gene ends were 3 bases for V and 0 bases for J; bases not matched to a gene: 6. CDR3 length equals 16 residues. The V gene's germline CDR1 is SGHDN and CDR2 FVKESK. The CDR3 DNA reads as TGTGCCAGCAGCCATCTGGGGACAGCTAGCACAGATACGCAGTATTTT. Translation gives CASSHLGTASTDTQYF.

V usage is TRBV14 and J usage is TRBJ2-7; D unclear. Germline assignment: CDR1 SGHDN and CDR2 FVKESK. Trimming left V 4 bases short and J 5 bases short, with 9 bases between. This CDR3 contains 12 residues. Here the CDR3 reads CASSRSGDEQYF. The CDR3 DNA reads TGTGCCAGCAGCCGAAGTGGGGACGAGCAGTACTTC.

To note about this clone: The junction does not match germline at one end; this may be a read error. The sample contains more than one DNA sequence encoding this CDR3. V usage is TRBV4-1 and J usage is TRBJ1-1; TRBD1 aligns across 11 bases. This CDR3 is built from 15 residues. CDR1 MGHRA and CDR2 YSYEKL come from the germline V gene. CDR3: CASSPGTGGGTEAFF. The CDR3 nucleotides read TGCGCCAGCAGTCCCGGGACAGGGGGTGGCACTGAAGCTTTTTTT.